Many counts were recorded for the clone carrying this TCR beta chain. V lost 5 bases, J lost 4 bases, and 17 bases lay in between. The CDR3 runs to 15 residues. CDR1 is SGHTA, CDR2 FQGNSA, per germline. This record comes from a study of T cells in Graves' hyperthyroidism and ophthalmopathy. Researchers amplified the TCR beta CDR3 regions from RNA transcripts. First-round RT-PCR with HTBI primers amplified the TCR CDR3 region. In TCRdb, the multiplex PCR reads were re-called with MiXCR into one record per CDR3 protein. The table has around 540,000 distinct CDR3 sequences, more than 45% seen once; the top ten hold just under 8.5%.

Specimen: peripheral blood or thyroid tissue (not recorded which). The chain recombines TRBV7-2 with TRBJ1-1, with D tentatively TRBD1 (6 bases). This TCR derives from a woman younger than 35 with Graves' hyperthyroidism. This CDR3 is CASSPRGGLITEAFF. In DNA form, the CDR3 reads TGTGCCAGCAGCCCGAGGGGGGGGCTGATCACTGAAGCTTTCTTT.